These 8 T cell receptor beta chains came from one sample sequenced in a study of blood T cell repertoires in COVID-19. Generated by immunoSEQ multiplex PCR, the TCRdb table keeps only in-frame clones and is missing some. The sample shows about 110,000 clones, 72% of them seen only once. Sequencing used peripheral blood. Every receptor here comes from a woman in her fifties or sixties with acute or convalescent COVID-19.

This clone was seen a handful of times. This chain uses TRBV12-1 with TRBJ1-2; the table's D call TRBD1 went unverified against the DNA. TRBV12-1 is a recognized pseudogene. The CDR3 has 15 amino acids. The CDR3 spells CASSFGTGVYYGYTF. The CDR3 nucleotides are TGTGCCAGCAGCTTTGGAACAGGGGTTTATTATGGCTACACCTTC.

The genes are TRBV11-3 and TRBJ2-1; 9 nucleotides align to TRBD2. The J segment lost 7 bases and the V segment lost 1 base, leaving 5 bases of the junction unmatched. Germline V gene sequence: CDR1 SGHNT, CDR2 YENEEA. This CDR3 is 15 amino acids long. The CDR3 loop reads CASSLGDSGGNEQFF. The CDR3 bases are TGTGCCAGCAGCTTAGGCGATAGCGGGGGTAATGAGCAGTTCTTC. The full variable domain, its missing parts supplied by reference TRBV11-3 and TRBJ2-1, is EAGVVQSPRYKIIEKKQPVAFWCNPISGHNTLYWYLQNLGQGPELLIRYENEEAVDDSQLPKDRFSAERLKGVDSTLKIQPAELGDSAVYLCASSLGDSGGNEQFFGPGTRLTVL.

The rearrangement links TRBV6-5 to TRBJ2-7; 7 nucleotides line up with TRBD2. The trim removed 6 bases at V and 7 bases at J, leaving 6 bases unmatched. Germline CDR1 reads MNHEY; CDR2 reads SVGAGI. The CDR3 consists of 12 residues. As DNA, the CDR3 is TGTGCCAGCAGCCGGGGGGAAGGGGAGCAGTACTTC. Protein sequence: CASSRGEGEQYF.

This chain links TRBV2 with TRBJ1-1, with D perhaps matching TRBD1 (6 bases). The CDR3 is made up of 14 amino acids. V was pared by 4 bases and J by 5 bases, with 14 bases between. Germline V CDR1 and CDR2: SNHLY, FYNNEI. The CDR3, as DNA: TGTGCCAGCAGTGGTATGGGGGCGCAGACTGAAGCTTTCTTT. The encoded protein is CASSGMGAQTEAFF.

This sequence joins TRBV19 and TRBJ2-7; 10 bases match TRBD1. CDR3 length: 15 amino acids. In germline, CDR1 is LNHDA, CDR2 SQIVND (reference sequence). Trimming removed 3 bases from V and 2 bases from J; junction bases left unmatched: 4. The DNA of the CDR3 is TGTGCCAGTAGTATTGTGGGACAGGGGACCTACGAGCAGTACTTC. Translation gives CASSIVGQGTYEQYF.

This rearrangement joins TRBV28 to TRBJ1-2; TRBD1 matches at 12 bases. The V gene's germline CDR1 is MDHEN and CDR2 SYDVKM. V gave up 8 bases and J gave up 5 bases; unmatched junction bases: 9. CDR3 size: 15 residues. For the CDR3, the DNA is TGTGCCAGCCGGGACAGGGGGCAGAGAAAGTATGGCTACACCTTC. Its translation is CASRDRGQRKYGYTF.

This CDR3 reads CASSFGQATNEKLFF. CDR3 nucleotides: TGTGCCAGCAGCTTCGGTCAGGCAACTAATGAAAAACTGTTTTTT. The V and J genes are TRBV7-9 and TRBJ1-4; D gene uncertain. Trimming cost V 3 bases and J 0 bases, with 8 bases left between them. The CDR3 has 15 residues. The germline CDR1 and CDR2 sequences are SEHNR and FQNEAQ (reference sequence).

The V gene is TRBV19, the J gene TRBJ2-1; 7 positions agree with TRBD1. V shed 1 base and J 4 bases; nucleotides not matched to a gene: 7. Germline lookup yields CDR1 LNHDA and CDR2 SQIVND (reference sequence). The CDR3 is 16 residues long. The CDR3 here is CASSIGEGAAYNEQFF. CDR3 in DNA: TGTGCCAGTAGTATAGGTGAGGGGGCAGCGTACAATGAGCAGTTCTTC.